This T cell receptor beta chain was sequenced during a study of cytomegalovirus exposure and HLA in healthy donors (dated by TCRdb to 2016 to 2017). About the full investigation: According to a later analysis, the roughly 120 validation repertoires were produced on the same platform as the 666 repertoires of the first cohort. The study aimed to test whether signatures of past pathogen exposure could be identified by cataloging public T cell receptors. In addition to the first cohort of roughly 700 subjects, a separate validation cohort of 120 different subjects was used. To predict cytomegalovirus infection status, the study combined high-throughput TCR immunosequencing, statistical association of individual TCRs with disease status, and machine learning. On the study overall, not on this receptor specifically: The study listed approximately 150 TCR beta chains as associated with cytomegalovirus. In vitro tests confirmed that three of the cytomegalovirus-associated TCR beta chains recognize cytomegalovirus antigens. According to the authors, the approach could potentially be generalized to other disease states and immunological phenotypes. The classifier was reported to diagnose cytomegalovirus status with high specificity and sensitivity in both the original cohort and the validation cohort. Of the cluster scores, 85% to 95% were above 0 in a later analysis, which found that TCRs clustered in the first cohort also tended to co-occur in the approximately 130 validation repertoires. The validation cohort had no HLA typing available for a later analysis, so co-occurrence within that cohort was assessed over all 130 or so repertoires. Across donors, most TCR sequences were observed very rarely, whereas some public TCRs were present in many individuals.

On this clone itself: No cognate antigen has been identified for it. No much larger clone exists at a distance of one base, and base qualities are not known.

CDR1 and CDR2, looked up from the germline V gene, are LGHNA and YSLEER. Clipping removes 3 bases from V and 4 bases from J, with 2 as the unmatched junction base count. Measured from the cysteine to the phenylalanine, the CDR3 is 15 residues long. Left in the record is the CDR3 DNA by itself, 45 bases read in frame from the first base. The donors were included in the validation cohort of over a hundred subjects, a group kept apart from the roughly 690-subject first cohort. The library was made by the immunoSEQ multiplex PCR assay. The original methods were these. A statistical classification framework was built for diagnosing cytomegalovirus status from the catalog of TCR beta chain sequences. TCRdb retrieved this table from immuneACCESS and kept in-frame rearrangements only. Not all clones are present; in checked studies, unresolved V genes account for under half, and no reason is known for the remainder. V, J and clone size reflect that table, while D and trimming were determined from the DNA. The sample table shows 330,000 or so clones, and about nine tenths are seen once. The top ten clonotypes cover around 0.84% of the sample.

The chain links TRBV4-3 with TRBJ2-1; 11 bases in between match TRBD2. The specimen sequenced was PBMCs. The receptor's source is a young woman in good health and CMV-seronegative. The CDR3 in this case is CASSQGLAAYNEQFF. The nucleotide sequence reads as follows: TGCGCCAGCAGCCAGGGACTAGCGGCGTACAATGAGCAGTTCTTC.